This entry describes one T cell receptor beta chain. Its antigen is unidentified. Trimming took 5 bases from V and 3 from J, leaving 20 bases between them. The CDR3 covers 16 residues. CDR1 is SEHNR, CDR2 FQNEAQ, per germline (reference sequence). The source of the sample is a study of T cell responses to AZD1222 COVID-19 vaccine. Overall study findings and caveats: Females outnumbered males among donors, who were mostly white British; clonal diversity was possibly underestimated.

Assay: immunoSEQ multiplex PCR; the TCRdb copy retains only in-frame clones and omits some. The sample has 100,000 to 150,000 clones, 75% to 95% seen once. The V gene is TRBV7-9, the J gene TRBJ2-7; D might be TRBD1 (5 bases). The sequencing used peripheral blood, collected on day 0 of AZD1222 vaccination. This receptor was taken from an adult in good health. The CDR3 loop is CASSPPPRQGHYEQYF. CDR3 coding DNA: TGTGCCAGCAGCCCGCCGCCACGGCAGGGCCACTACGAGCAGTACTTC. The variable domain in full, completed from reference TRBV7-9 and TRBJ2-7, reads DTGVSQNPRHKITKRGQNVTFRCDPISEHNRLYWYRQTLGQGPEFLTYFQNEAQLEKSRLLSDRFSAERPKGSFSTLEIQRTEQGDSAMYLCASSPPPRQGHYEQYFGPGTRLTVT.